This TCR beta chain appears in the sequencing data of a study of regulatory T cells in long-lasting Graves disease. Study-wide background: The term persistent Graves' disease signified upward of 5 years on antithyroid drugs with positive TSH receptor antibodies. Study-level points and caveats: Persistent disease was characterized by preferential usage of TRBV28, TRBJ1-2 and TRBJ2-5. For persistent Graves' patients, TCR diversity was lower than for newly diagnosed ones. Clonotypes that were public and shared totalled approximately 2,800 in persistent patients versus roughly 1,000 in new patients.

CDR1 is SGHTA, CDR2 FQGNSA, per germline. V lost 6 bases and J lost 8, with 22 bases in between. The CDR3 runs 15 residues. For TCR beta, libraries came from iRepertoire HTBI primers and Arm-PCR of CDR3 regions. Each CDR3 protein is one row after TCRdb ran MiXCR on the multiplex PCR reads. The sample includes about 470,000 distinct CDR3 sequences, less than 25% of them seen just once. Note on this clonotype: Antigen: not known. This likely stems from a read error, as it lies one base from a far larger clone. No conserved phenylalanine or tryptophan ends this CDR3, so it is likely a read error.

Noted time point: persistent/refractory GD, antithyroid drugs over 5 years with positive TRAb. Preparation of the TCR library used RNA extracted from PBMCs. Sequencing was performed on peripheral blood mononuclear cells (PBMCs), taken when the disease was refractory, from a patient treated with antithyroid drugs. The sequence came from a female donor with Graves disease. The chain is built from TRBV7-2 and TRBJ1-2, with D possibly being TRBD1 (6 bases). CDR3 loop: CASSPRAGAIRGYTL. DNA of the CDR3: TGTGCCAGCAGTCCCCGCGCAGGGGCGATCCGAGGCTACACCCTC.